Listed below are T cell receptor beta chains from one sample, sequenced in a study of control samples from healthy donors and cancer patients. Generated by immunoSEQ multiplex PCR, the TCRdb table keeps only in-frame clones and is missing some. The table lists just over 80,000 clones, roughly nine tenths of them singletons. Material for sequencing was blood. Receptors originate from a man aged 50 to 59 in good health. The CDR3 runs from the conserved cysteine through the conserved F or W. Fields, in order: CDR3 DNA, CDR3 protein, D gene, clone size, V gene, J gene. A D gene is named only where the DNA matches it firmly. For some rows the clone size is stated as once, few or many, or as a class when expanded; others skip it.

TGTGCCAGCAGCCAATTAGCGGGGGGCCAAGAGACCCAGTACTTC,CASSQLAGGQETQYF,TRBD2,NA,TRBV3-1/TRBV3-2,TRBJ2-5
TGCGCCAGCAGCCAAGACCCCGGCAGTTCCTACGAGCAGTACTTC,CASSQDPGSSYEQYF,NA,few,TRBV4-1,TRBJ2-7
TGTGCCAGCAGTGAATTCAGACCCCCAGCATCCTATGGCTACACCTTC,CASSEFRPPASYGYTF,NA,NA,TRBV25-1,TRBJ1-2
TGTGCCAGCAGCTCTAAAGGGGGTTCCTACCCCGGGGAGCTGTTTTTT,CASSSKGGSYPGELFF,NA,NA,TRBV7-9,TRBJ2-2
TGTGCCAGCAGTTTAGCACAACAGGGAGTGAGCAATCAGCCCCAGCATTTT,CASSLAQQGVSNQPQHF,NA,NA,TRBV28,TRBJ1-5
TGCGCCAGCAGTCGAGACCGCCCAAGTACTGAAAAACTGTTTTTT,CASSRDRPSTEKLFF,NA,NA,TRBV5-1,TRBJ1-4
TGTGCCAGTAGTATTAGGACAGATAATGAAAAACTGTTTTTT,CASSIRTDNEKLFF,NA,few,TRBV19,TRBJ1-4
TGTGCCAGCAGCCGAGACCTTAGGGGTGAGCAGTACTTC,CASSRDLRGEQYF,NA,NA,TRBV14,TRBJ2-7
TGTGCCAGCAGCCCTAGCGGGGCTGGCACCGGGGAGCTGTTTTTT,CASSPSGAGTGELFF,TRBD2,NA,TRBV7-6,TRBJ2-2
TGTGCCAGCAGCTTAAGTATTGGGACAGGTTATACTGAAGCTTTCTTT,CASSLSIGTGYTEAFF,TRBD1,NA,TRBV13,TRBJ1-1
TGTGCCACCAGCAGAGACGGCAGGGACACTGAAGCTTTCTTT,CATSRDGRDTEAFF,NA,NA,TRBV15,TRBJ1-1
TGTGCCGGAAGGGGGGATATGAACACTGAAGCTTTCTTT,CAGRGDMNTEAFF,NA,NA,TRBV30,TRBJ1-1
TGTGCCACCACGGGACAGAGCTCCTACGAGCAGTACTTC,CATTGQSSYEQYF,TRBD1,NA,TRBV19,TRBJ2-7
TGTGCCAGCAGCCCACAGGGGGCGCAGGGCACCATATATTTT,CASSPQGAQGTIYF,TRBD1,many,TRBV7-8,TRBJ1-3
TGTGCCAGCAGTGAAGTGGGACAGGCAAATGGCTACACCTTC,CASSEVGQANGYTF,TRBD1,once,TRBV2,TRBJ1-2
TGTGCCAGCAGTCTACTCTCGTCAGGGAACTCCTATAATTCACCCCTCCACTTT,CASSLLSSGNSYNSPLHF,NA,NA,TRBV27,TRBJ1-6
TGTGCCAGCAGCCCCGACGCGGAGACCCAGTACTTC,CASSPDAETQYF,NA,NA,TRBV12-3/TRBV12-4,TRBJ2-5
TGTGCCAGTAGTATTAGTACAGCCGCTGGCGAGCAGTACTTC,CASSISTAAGEQYF,NA,few,TRBV19,TRBJ2-7
TGTGCCAGCAGCTTGGAGTCGGGGGTGCAGTACTTC,CASSLESGVQYF,NA,NA,TRBV5-4,TRBJ2-7
TGTGCCAGCAGTGAAAACAGGGCAGGGGAGACCCAGTACTTC,CASSENRAGETQYF,NA,NA,TRBV6-1,TRBJ2-5
TGTGCCAGCAGCTTCAGTCCCCAGGGGGCGAGGGAGACCCAGTACTTC,CASSFSPQGARETQYF,TRBD1,NA,TRBV7-9,TRBJ2-5
TGTGCCAGTAGTATAGATGATGCAGGAGGGATTCGCGAGCAGTACTTC,CASSIDDAGGIREQYF,NA,NA,TRBV19,TRBJ2-7
TGTGCCAGCAGCTTAGCCGGGGGATACGGCTACACCTTC,CASSLAGGYGYTF,NA,NA,TRBV7-2,TRBJ1-2
TGTGCCAGCTCACCTGGGGGCGTTAGCAATCAGCCCCAGCATTTT,CASSPGGVSNQPQHF,NA,few,TRBV18,TRBJ1-5
TGTGCCACCAGCAGAGAAATGGGAACATCCCAATCACCCCTCCACTTT,CATSREMGTSQSPLHF,NA,NA,TRBV15,TRBJ1-6
TGTGCCAGCAGCTTAAGGACGGGAGAGACCCAGTACTTC,CASSLRTGETQYF,NA,NA,TRBV13,TRBJ2-5
TGTGCCAGCAGCTACGGTGGGACCGGGGAGCTGTTTTTT,CASSYGGTGELFF,NA,NA,TRBV7-3,TRBJ2-2
TGTGCCAGCGGGGGGCTAGGTGAAAAACTGTTTTTT,CASGGLGEKLFF,NA,NA,TRBV6-5,TRBJ1-4
TGTGCCAGCTCACCCGAAACGGGGATCGGCTACACCTTC,CASSPETGIGYTF,NA,NA,TRBV18,TRBJ1-2
TGTGCCAGCAGTCCAGGGTATGGCTACACCTTC,CASSPGYGYTF,NA,once,TRBV12-3/TRBV12-4,TRBJ1-2
TGTGCCAGAAGCTTGAGGCAGGGATCCACTGAAGCTTTCTTT,CARSLRQGSTEAFF,NA,NA,TRBV5-3,TRBJ1-1
TGCGCCAGATACTATACAGGGACAGGGGGAGAAACTGAAGCTTTCTTT,CARYYTGTGGETEAFF,TRBD1,few,TRBV23-1,TRBJ1-1
TGCGCCAGCAGCTTGGGAGCATGGGTCAATGAGCAGTTCTTC,CASSLGAWVNEQFF,NA,NA,TRBV5-1,TRBJ2-1
TGTGCCAGCAAACCGACGGGACAGAACAATCAGCCCCAGCATTTT,CASKPTGQNNQPQHF,TRBD1,once,TRBV6-5,TRBJ1-5
TGTGCCAGCAGCAGATCTAGCGGATCCCCTTCCTACAATGAGCAGTTCTTC,CASSRSSGSPSYNEQFF,TRBD2,NA,TRBV27,TRBJ2-1
TGCGCCAGCAGTCACACAGGGTGTAAAAAAGAGACCCAGTACTTC,CASSHTGCKKETQYF,NA,NA,TRBV23-1,TRBJ2-5
TGTGCCAGCAGGTCCATCAGGGGCGCGGGAGAGCAGTACTTC,CASRSIRGAGEQYF,NA,NA,TRBV5-5,TRBJ2-7
TGTGCCAGTAGTAGCCGCCCCACAGCTAACTATGGCTACACCTTC,CASSSRPTANYGYTF,NA,NA,TRBV19,TRBJ1-2
TGTGCCAGCAGCCAAGTTATGGCGGGGGGGGTCGACAATGAGCAGTTCTTC,CASSQVMAGGVDNEQFF,TRBD2,once,TRBV4-2,TRBJ2-1
TGTGCCAGCAGTGAATATCTAGGCACAGATACGCAGTATTTT,CASSEYLGTDTQYF,NA,NA,TRBV2,TRBJ2-3